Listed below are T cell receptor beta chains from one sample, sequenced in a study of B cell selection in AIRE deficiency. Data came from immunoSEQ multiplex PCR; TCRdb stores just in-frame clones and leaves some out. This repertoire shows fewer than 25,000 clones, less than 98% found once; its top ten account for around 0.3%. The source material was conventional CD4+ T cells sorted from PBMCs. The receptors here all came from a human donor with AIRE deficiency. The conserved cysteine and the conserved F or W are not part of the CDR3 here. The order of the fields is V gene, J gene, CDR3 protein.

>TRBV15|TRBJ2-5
ATSRVGRNQETQY
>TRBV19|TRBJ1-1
ASITWPGDTEAF
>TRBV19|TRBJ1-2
ASTSRGRGNYGYT
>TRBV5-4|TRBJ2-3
ASRRDLSGTDTQY
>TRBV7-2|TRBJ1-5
ASSFSWDSGGSNQPQH
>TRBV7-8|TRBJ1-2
ASSRRDRGLDGYT
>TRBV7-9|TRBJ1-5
ASSLGQGADPGQPQH
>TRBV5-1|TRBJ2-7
ASSSPGLPTYEQY
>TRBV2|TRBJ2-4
ASSPTSSWDIQY
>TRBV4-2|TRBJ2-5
ASSALVAGQETQY
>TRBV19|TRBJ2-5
ASSLWDRQETQY
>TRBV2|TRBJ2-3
ASTPLGASTDTQY
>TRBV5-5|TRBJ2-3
ASSAQGQGADTQY
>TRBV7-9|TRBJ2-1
ASSSYRGGEQF
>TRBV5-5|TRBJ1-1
ASSKQANTEAF
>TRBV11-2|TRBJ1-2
ASSQGQGYT
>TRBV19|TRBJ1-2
ASRITGYYGYT
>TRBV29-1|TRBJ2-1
SFPEAGALNEQF
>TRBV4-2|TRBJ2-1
ASSQGELADAHEQF
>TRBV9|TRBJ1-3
ASSVAGRGQNTIY
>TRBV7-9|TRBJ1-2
ASSVPGGAVT
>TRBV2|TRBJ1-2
ASSSGKAVGYT
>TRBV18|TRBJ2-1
ASSAVSSYNEQF
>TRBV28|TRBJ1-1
ASSSRPGHTEAF
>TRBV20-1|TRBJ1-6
SASNGRTLH
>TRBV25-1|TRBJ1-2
ASSGAGVSYGYT
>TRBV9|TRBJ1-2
ASSVYGGPYGYT
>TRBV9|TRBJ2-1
ASSVSSGHYNEQF
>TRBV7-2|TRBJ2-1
ASSLGQGRPNEQF
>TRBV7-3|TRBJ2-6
ASSLNARAGANVLT
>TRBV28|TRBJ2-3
ASSPSGEGTDTQY
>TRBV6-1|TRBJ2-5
ASSERASGRRETQY
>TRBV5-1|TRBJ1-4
ASSLVPGTENEKLF
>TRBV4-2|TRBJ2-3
ASSQDMQGPDTQY
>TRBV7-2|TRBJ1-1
ASSLTHLTGGAF
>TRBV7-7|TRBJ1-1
ASSPDLNTEAF
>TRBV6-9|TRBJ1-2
ASSGRNYGYT
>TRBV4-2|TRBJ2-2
ASSQAQLNTGELF
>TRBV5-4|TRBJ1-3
ASSPSWGNTIY
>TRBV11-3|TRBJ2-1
ASSLEQGLYNEQF
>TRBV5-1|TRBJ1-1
ASSSLGGGNTEAF
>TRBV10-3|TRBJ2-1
AISWTSDLNEQF
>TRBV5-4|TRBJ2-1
ASSQIAGGVYNEQF
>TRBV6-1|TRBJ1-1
ASSERMNTEAF
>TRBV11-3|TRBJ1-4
ASRLSATNEKLF
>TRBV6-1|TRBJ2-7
ASRMALGTYEQY
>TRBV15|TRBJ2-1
ATTSGRAFEQF
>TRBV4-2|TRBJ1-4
ASSQGTRARGNEKLF
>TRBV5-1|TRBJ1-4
ASSFAGQRNEKLF
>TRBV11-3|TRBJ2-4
ASSLDWTGTIQY
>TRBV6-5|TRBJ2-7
ASSSPRTGLFEQY
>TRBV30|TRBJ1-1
AWSVGTANTEAF
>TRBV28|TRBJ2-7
ASSKPTGGNYEQY
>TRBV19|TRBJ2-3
ASSPRIPDTQY
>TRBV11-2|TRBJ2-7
ASSRDYHEQY
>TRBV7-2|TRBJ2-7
ASSLGSLYEQY
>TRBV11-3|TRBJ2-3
ASSLDGQKADTQY
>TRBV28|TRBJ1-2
ASTLRGPANYGYT
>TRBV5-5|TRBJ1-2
ASRLLTAGSYGYT